This note documents a single T cell receptor beta chain sequence. Its antigen is currently unknown. The data belong to a study of T cell repertoires in cytomegalovirus infection. The overall study: The authors relied on CMV epitopes, both recently identified HLA-C-restricted and well-studied HLA-B-restricted. Whole-study findings and limits: Frequencies of public TCR beta families were cumulated, and this identified carriers of CMV plus the relevant HLA.

Trimming removed 5 bases from V and 8 bases from J, with 15 bases in between. The CDR3 is 14 amino acids. Germline V gives CDR1 SGHAT, CDR2 FQDESV (reference sequence). TCRdb recomputed calls from the reads with MiXCR, one row per CDR3 protein. The data contain about 770,000 distinct CDR3 sequences, about 27% of them singletons. The V call is TRBV11-1, the J call TRBJ1-4; D call uncertain. This receptor was taken from a human donor in good health (CMV status not recorded). Some clones in this sample may be carry-over from other donors' samples. This material consisted of cultured CD8+ T cells from PBMCs, taken from culture after CMV antigen stimulation. The CDR3 loop reads CASSTKSRWEKLFF. In DNA, the CDR3 is TGTGCCAGCAGCACCAAAAGCAGATGGGAAAAACTGTTTTTT.